This is a list of T cell receptor beta chains from one sample in a study of radiotherapy plus CTLA-4 blockade in lung cancer. Only in-frame clones appear in the TCRdb table, and some are missing; sequencing was by immunoSEQ multiplex PCR. This repertoire shows about 98,000 clones, roughly four fifths found once; its top ten account for around 3.5%. The sample here was peripheral blood, taken from a patient treated with radiotherapy plus ipilimumab. These receptors were collected from a human donor with non-small cell lung cancer who had a partial response to radiotherapy plus ipilimumab. The CDR3 runs from the conserved cysteine through the conserved F or W. D genes are given only for firm matches. The size field is filled for only some rows; it gives once, few, many or a size class.

d_call	v_call	j_call	clone_size	cdr3_nt	cdr3_aa
-	TRBV15	TRBJ2-2	-	TGTGCCACCAGCAGATTACAGGGCGGCACCGGGGAGCTGTTTTTT	CATSRLQGGTGELFF
-	TRBV2	TRBJ2-1	-	TGTGCCAGCAGTGCCAGCTCCTACAATGAGCAGTTCTTC	CASSASSYNEQFF
-	TRBV28	TRBJ1-2	-	TGTGCCAGCAGTTTAGGGCAGGGCGGTGGCTACACCTTC	CASSLGQGGGYTF
TRBD2	TRBV7-3	TRBJ2-3	-	TGTGCCAGCAGCTTAACGAGGGCTAGCGGGGTGAGCACAGATACGCAGTATTTT	CASSLTRASGVSTDTQYF
TRBD2	TRBV10-1	TRBJ2-5	-	TGCGCCAGCAGTGGAGGGAGGGCCGGGGAGACCCAGTACTTC	CASSGGRAGETQYF
-	TRBV7-3	TRBJ1-1	few	TGTGCCAGCAGCCAGGCGGCAGGGACTGAAGCTTTCTTT	CASSQAAGTEAFF
-	TRBV19	TRBJ1-4	-	TGTGCCAGTAGTACCCGACAGTATGAAAAACTGTTTTTT	CASSTRQYEKLFF
-	TRBV21-1	TRBJ1-1	-	TGTGCCAGCAGCCTTGGACAGGGGGGACACACTGAAGCTTTCTTT	CASSLGQGGHTEAFF
TRBD2	TRBV6-6	TRBJ2-3	-	TGTGCCAGCTTAGGGACTAGCGGCCCCAGCGATACGCAGTATTTT	CASLGTSGPSDTQYF
-	TRBV2	TRBJ1-2	few	TGTGCCAGCAGGGAAGGGAGCTATGGCTACACCTTC	CASREGSYGYTF
TRBD2	TRBV7-9	TRBJ2-4	few	TGTGCCAGCAGCTTACCCTATCGACTAGCGGGAGTGTTAAACATTCAGTACTTC	CASSLPYRLAGVLNIQYF
-	TRBV11-2	TRBJ2-7	-	TGTGCCAGCAGCCCCCTGATGGGGACTTACGAGCAGTACTTC	CASSPLMGTYEQYF
-	TRBV11-2	TRBJ2-1	-	TGTGCCAGCACTCGGATGAGGGCCAGCTCCTACAATGAGCAGTTCTTC	CASTRMRASSYNEQFF
-	TRBV5-4	TRBJ2-5	-	TGTGCCAGCAGCTTTACGGGAGAGCGGGAGACCCAGTACTTC	CASSFTGERETQYF
-	TRBV11-2	TRBJ2-3	-	TGTGCCAGCAGCTCCTGGAGCGCCTACACAGATACGCAGTATTTT	CASSSWSAYTDTQYF
-	TRBV11-3	TRBJ2-1	-	TGTGCCAGCAGCTTAGGCCCCCGGGTAGCGATGCCCTACAATGAGCAGTTCTTC	CASSLGPRVAMPYNEQFF
TRBD1	TRBV27	TRBJ2-7	-	TGTGCCAGCAGCGGGACAGGGGGCAGGTACGAGCAGTACTTC	CASSGTGGRYEQYF
-	TRBV4-2	TRBJ1-1	-	TGTGCCAGCAGCCAAGCGGCGGCAGCTGAAGCTTTCTTT	CASSQAAAAEAFF
TRBD2	TRBV28	TRBJ2-5	-	TGTGCCAGCAGCCTCCGAGTTGGGGGAGGGCCAAGGGAGACCCAGTACTTC	CASSLRVGGGPRETQYF
-	TRBV10-3	TRBJ2-5	-	TGTGCCATCAGTGAGCAGAGGGAGACCCAGTACTTC	CAISEQRETQYF
TRBD1	TRBV9	TRBJ1-4	-	TGTGCCAGCAGCGTAGCGACAGGGGGATTGGAAAAACTGTTTTTT	CASSVATGGLEKLFF
-	TRBV11-3	TRBJ2-2	-	TGTGCCAGCAGCTTCGGTGGGGGCCCCGACACCGGGGAGCTGTTTTTT	CASSFGGGPDTGELFF
TRBD2	TRBV30	TRBJ2-1	-	TGTGCCTGGAGTCGGGGGGGCTACAATGAGCAGTTCTTC	CAWSRGGYNEQFF
TRBD2	TRBV7-3	TRBJ2-7	-	TGTGCCAGCAGCCCAAGCGGGACTGTTAACGAGCAGTACTTC	CASSPSGTVNEQYF
-	TRBV9	TRBJ1-1	-	TGTGCCAGCAGCGCAACCAGTAACTTACAGGGTTTGGCTTTCTTT	CASSATSNLQGLAFF
-	TRBV5-1	TRBJ1-2	-	TGCGCCAGCAGCGAAGGGAGAGCTAACTATGGCTACACCTTC	CASSEGRANYGYTF
TRBD1	TRBV27	TRBJ2-1	few	TGTGCCAGCAGTTTCGGGGACAGACCCTACAATGAGCAGTTCTTC	CASSFGDRPYNEQFF
-	TRBV2	TRBJ2-5	-	TGTGCCAGCAGCCGAGACCCCGGGGGTCAAGAGACCCAGTACTTC	CASSRDPGGQETQYF
-	TRBV9	TRBJ2-2	-	TGTGCCAGCAGCGTACGGCGGTGGAACACCGGGGAGCTGTTTTTT	CASSVRRWNTGELFF
-	TRBV15	TRBJ2-5	-	TGTGCCACCAGCAGAGAGGCAACATTTGAAACCCAGTACTTC	CATSREATFETQYF
TRBD1	TRBV7-3	TRBJ2-7	-	TGTGCCAGCAGCCGGGGAGGGACAGGGACCTACGAGCAGTACTTC	CASSRGGTGTYEQYF
-	TRBV6-1	TRBJ2-7	-	TGTGCCAGCAGTACCAGACAAGCTCTCGAGCAGTACTTC	CASSTRQALEQYF
TRBD2	TRBV7-2	TRBJ2-7	-	TGTGCCAGCAGCTTACCGGGACTAGCGGGAGGAAACGAGCAGTACTTC	CASSLPGLAGGNEQYF
TRBD2	TRBV6-5	TRBJ2-1	-	TGTGCCAGCAGTTCCATAGCGGGAGGGCCAAATGAGCAGTTCTTC	CASSSIAGGPNEQFF
-	TRBV7-3	TRBJ1-1	-	TGTGCCAGCAGCTTGGTGGGGGCGAGGGACACTGAAGCTTTCTTT	CASSLVGARDTEAFF
TRBD1	TRBV5-1	TRBJ1-2	once	TGCGCCAGCAGCGCGACAGGGATGGCCTATGGCTACACCTTC	CASSATGMAYGYTF
TRBD1	TRBV5-1	TRBJ2-7	-	TGCGCCAGCAGCTTGGACGGGACAGGAGCCTACGAGCAGTACTTC	CASSLDGTGAYEQYF
-	TRBV7-9	TRBJ2-6	-	TGTGCCAGCAGCCCAAACACGAACTCTGGGGCCAACGTCCTGACTTTC	CASSPNTNSGANVLTF
TRBD2	TRBV20-1	TRBJ2-1	-	TGCAGAGCACTAGCGAACAATGAGCAGTTCTTC	CRALANNEQFF
-	TRBV7-3	TRBJ2-7	-	TGTGCCAGCAGCTCGGGGGTGGGCAACGAGCAGTACTTC	CASSSGVGNEQYF
-	TRBV7-3	TRBJ2-4	-	TGTGCCAGCAGCTTAACGCCCCGGGAAAACATTCAGTACTTC	CASSLTPRENIQYF